The 9 T cell receptor beta chains in this list originate from one sample, sequenced in a study of regulatory T cells in long-lasting Graves disease. The authors built TCR beta libraries using iRepertoire HTBI primers and Arm-PCR of CDR3 regions. TCRdb reanalysed the multiplex PCR reads using MiXCR and keeps one entry per CDR3 protein. The table has 450,000 to 700,000 distinct CDR3 sequences, about 13% seen once; the top ten hold more than 8.5%. The time point denotes: newly diagnosed GD, antithyroid drugs for less than 3 months. The authors made the TCR library using RNA they extracted from PBMCs. These data were likewise used in another study, on T cells in Graves' hyperthyroidism and ophthalmopathy.

The specimen was peripheral blood mononuclear cells (PBMCs), collected at new diagnosis, from a patient treated with antithyroid drugs. These receptors originate from a man under 40 with Graves disease.

This clonotype has ten or more counts. This rearrangement joins TRBV19 to TRBJ1-2; tentatively, D is TRBD1 (5 bases). Trimming took 6 bases from V and 3 from J, leaving 11 bases between them. CDR1 and CDR2 from the germline V gene are LNHDA and SQIVND (reference sequence). The CDR3 totals 13 residues. The CDR3 spells CASRIPGDYGYTF. The CDR3 region has the DNA TGTGCCAGTAGGATCCCGGGGGACTATGGCTACACCTTC.

This clonotype was seen repeatedly, ten times or more. The chain is built from TRBV5-6 and TRBJ2-1; tentatively, D is TRBD1 (6 bases). This CDR3 contains 14 residues. V was clipped by 4 bases and J by 8 bases, with 16 bases between them. CDR1 SGHDT and CDR2 YYEEEE come from the germline V gene. DNA of the CDR3: TGTGCCAGCAGCCACGGACACAGGGTCCATGAGCAGTTCTTC. Encoded protein: CASSHGHRVHEQFF.

This clonotype was found many times. V gene TRBV20-1 combines with J gene TRBJ2-5, with 7 nucleotides matching TRBD1. With 6 bases clipped from V and 7 bases from J, the junction kept 11 bases outside the gene matches. The CDR3 is made up of 13 amino acids. In germline, CDR1 is DFQATT, CDR2 SNEGSKA (reference sequence). This CDR3 reads CSALTGFVGTQYF. The CDR3 bases are TGCAGTGCCCTGACAGGGTTCGTAGGGACCCAGTACTTC.

This clonotype was recorded only once. The gene calls are TRBV6-5 and TRBJ1-6; D gene unclear. V was shortened by 0 bases and J by 10 bases, with 7 bases between the two germline ends. The CDR3 has 13 residues. CDR1 is MNHEY and CDR2 is SVGAGI in the germline V gene. The CDR3 coding sequence is TGTGCCAGCAGTTACTCGGCGGGATCACCCCTCCACTTT. Translation: CASSYSAGSPLHF.

This chain uses TRBV7-9 with TRBJ1-2; D is possibly TRBD1 (6 bases). The CDR3 length is 15 residues. The V gene's germline CDR1 is SEHNR and CDR2 FQNEAQ (reference sequence). The germline V and J ends were trimmed by 4 bases and 4 bases, with 16 bases remaining between them. This chain's CDR3 is CASSWGGGRSYGYTF. The CDR3 coding sequence is TGTGCCAGCAGCTGGGGGGGGGGGCGGAGCTATGGCTACACCTTC.

The gene calls are TRBV2 and TRBJ2-1, with 13 nucleotides matching TRBD2. J was trimmed by 7 bases and V by 6 bases; bases with no gene match: 6. The germline V gene encodes CDR1 SNHLY and CDR2 FYNNEI. The CDR3 contains 15 residues. CDR3 residues: CASRRTSGSDNEQFF. CDR3 DNA sequence: TGTGCCAGCAGGAGGACTAGCGGGAGTGATAATGAGCAGTTCTTC.

This clonotype occurred many times. The chain combines TRBV5-1 with TRBJ2-7; D may be TRBD1 or TRBD2 (5 bases each). Deletions cut 2 bases from V and 2 bases from J, with 8 bases between. There are 13 residues in the CDR3. Germline V lookup: CDR1 SGHRS, CDR2 YFSETQ. CDR3 residues: CASSFGATYEQYF. Here the CDR3 DNA reads TGCGCCAGCAGCTTCGGGGCTACCTACGAGCAGTACTTC.

The table lists this clonotype with a few counts. The chain couples TRBV9 to TRBJ2-7; tentative D call: TRBD1 (6 bases). This CDR3 has 13 amino acids. The V end was cut by 3 bases, the J end by 3 bases, with 10 bases between. Germline assignment: CDR1 SGDLS and CDR2 YYNGEE. This CDR3 is CASSDGTNYEQYF. The CDR3 DNA is TGTGCCAGCAGCGACGGGACAAACTACGAGCAGTACTTC.

This clonotype was seen ten or more times. Given a much more abundant clone one base away, this may be a read error. This rearrangement joins TRBV29-1 to TRBJ2-3; the D is unclear. With 5 bases removed from V and 1 base from J, the gap between germline ends came to 7 bases. Germline lookup yields CDR1 SQVTM and CDR2 ANQGSEA. The CDR3 runs 12 residues. The CDR3 protein is CSVTDGTDTQYF. In DNA form, the CDR3 reads TGCAGCGTTACAGACGGCACAGATACGCAGTATTTT.